This TCR beta chain was retrieved from a study of blood T cells in healthy people across ages. Study-wide findings and caveats: More naive CD4+ cells and higher diversity were found in long-lived than in aged donors.

From germline, CDR1 is LGHNA and CDR2 YNFKEQ. The CDR3 contains 14 residues. V dropped 1 base and J dropped 6 bases, with 12 bases sitting between them. Ten or more counts support this clonotype. Its antigen is not identified. For the second PCR, which ran for roughly 6 to 12 cycles, a sample-barcoded 5' primer and a J-beta primer mix were used. Each CDR3 protein is one row after TCRdb ran MiXCR on the 5' RACE reads. The profile shows fewer than 800,000 distinct CDR3 sequences, 32% of them singletons. The origin of this receptor is a woman at least 80 years old in good health. The sample taken for sequencing was blood. The J gene is TRBJ1-2, the V gene TRBV4-2; D may be TRBD1 (5 bases). The CDR3: CASSQGGKSHGYTF. CDR3 DNA sequence: TGTGCCAGCAGCCAAGGGGGCAAATCCCATGGCTACACCTTC.